The rows below give T cell receptor beta chains drawn from one sample of a study of blood T cell repertoires in COVID-19. Libraries were prepared by immunoSEQ multiplex PCR; TCRdb keeps only in-frame clonotypes and omits some of them. Of a few hundred thousand clones listed, roughly 86% are singletons. Sequenced: peripheral blood. The receptors derive from a woman aged 45-65 years with acute or convalescent COVID-19. Each CDR3 is given with its conserved first and last residue. The order of the fields is D gene, J gene, V gene, clone size, CDR3 DNA, CDR3 protein. A D gene is named only where the DNA matches it firmly. Expanded clones are given a class, and other clones once, few, many or no size at all.

>TRBD1|TRBJ2-7|TRBV7-9|-
TGTGCCATCGCGGGCCGGGACAGACCCTACGAGCAGTACTTC
CAIAGRDRPYEQYF
>-|TRBJ2-7|TRBV2|-
TGTGCCAGCAGTGGGGCATACGAGCAGTACTTC
CASSGAYEQYF
>-|TRBJ1-6|TRBV5-1|many
TGCGCCAGCAGCTCCGGGACTGGAAAATCACCCCTCCACTTT
CASSSGTGKSPLHF
>TRBD2|TRBJ2-1|TRBV7-2|-
TGTGCCAGCAGCCTGATTAGCGGGAGGGCCAACAATGAGCAGTTCTTC
CASSLISGRANNEQFF
>-|TRBJ1-5|TRBV9|-
TGTGCCAGCAGCGCGACAGTTCATAGCAATCAGCCCCAGCATTTT
CASSATVHSNQPQHF
>TRBD2|TRBJ2-5|TRBV5-1|-
TGCGCCAGCAGCCAGCAGGGACTAAGCCAAGAGACCCAGTACTTC
CASSQQGLSQETQYF
>-|TRBJ2-1|TRBV5-1|-
TGCGCCAGCAGCTTAGAGGGCGGCTCCTACAATGAGCAGTTCTTC
CASSLEGGSYNEQFF
>TRBD1|TRBJ2-2|TRBV29-1|-
TGCAGCGTCAGACAGGGGGACACCGGGGAGCTGTTTTTT
CSVRQGDTGELFF
>TRBD1|TRBJ1-1|TRBV10-3|-
TGTGCCATCAGTGAGGTAGGGGACAGGGGTTTAACTGAAGCTTTCTTT
CAISEVGDRGLTEAFF
>-|TRBJ1-1|TRBV19|-
TGTGCCAGTATATCACAGCTAAACACTGAAGCTTTCTTT
CASISQLNTEAFF
>TRBD2|TRBJ2-7|TRBV28|once
TGTGCCAGCAGCCCTGGGGGACTAGCGGCATCCTACGAGCAGTACTTC
CASSPGGLAASYEQYF
>-|TRBJ1-5|TRBV24-1|-
TGTGCCAGCAGCTTACAGACAGATAATCAGCCCCAGCATTTT
CASSLQTDNQPQHF
>-|TRBJ2-3|TRBV3-1/TRBV3-2|-
TGTGCCAGCAGCCAAGACGGGAATACGCAGTATTTT
CASSQDGNTQYF
>-|TRBJ2-1|TRBV19|-
TGTGCCAGCGTAAACCCAGGGACTTTTAATGAGCAGTTCTTC
CASVNPGTFNEQFF
>-|TRBJ2-7|TRBV19|-
TGTGCCAGTAGTACCTTACCTAGCTCCTACGAGCAGTACTTC
CASSTLPSSYEQYF
>-|TRBJ2-3|TRBV4-1|-
TGCGCCAGCAGCCAAGGTCCTCACGGCGGGGATACGCAGTATTTT
CASSQGPHGGDTQYF
>-|TRBJ1-1|TRBV29-1|-
TGCAGCGTTGAAGAGGCAGGAGGTAGCACTGAAGCTTTCTTT
CSVEEAGGSTEAFF
>-|TRBJ1-3|TRBV3-1/TRBV3-2|once
TGTGCCAGCAGCCTCAGGGGCTCTGGAAACACCATATATTTT
CASSLRGSGNTIYF
>-|TRBJ1-5|TRBV27|-
TGTGCCAGCAGACAGGTGGGCTCTAGCAATCAGCCCCAGCATTTT
CASRQVGSSNQPQHF
>-|TRBJ2-3|TRBV29-1|-
TGCAGCGTTGACAGGGGCGATACGCAGTATTTT
CSVDRGDTQYF
>-|TRBJ1-3|TRBV28|-
TGTGCCACCTCAGGGTCCTCTGGAAACACCATATATTTT
CATSGSSGNTIYF
>-|TRBJ2-7|TRBV6-1|-
TGTGCCAGCAGTGAATTATCGGCCGACTCGATATACGAGCAGTACTTC
CASSELSADSIYEQYF
>TRBD1|TRBJ1-2|TRBV7-3|-
TGTGCCAGCAGCGATAAAAGGACAGGGGGCGATGGCTACACCTTC
CASSDKRTGGDGYTF
>-|TRBJ2-2|TRBV6-4|-
TGTGCCAGCAGGCCCCTAACAGGGACCGGGGAGCTGTTTTTT
CASRPLTGTGELFF
>-|TRBJ1-2|TRBV5-1|-
TGCGCCAGCAGCTTGGAAGGGGGAGGGAAACCCTATGGCTACACCTTC
CASSLEGGGKPYGYTF
>TRBD1|TRBJ1-2|TRBV28|-
TGTGCCAGCAAATCCGACAGGGCTTCATCTAACTATGGCTACACCTTC
CASKSDRASSNYGYTF
>TRBD2|TRBJ2-7|TRBV18|-
TGTGCCACCTCGAGGACTAGCGGGAACTACGAGCAGTACTTC
CATSRTSGNYEQYF
>-|TRBJ1-4|TRBV9|-
TGTGCCAGCAGCGAGCGGGACGGCCCGAATGAAAAACTGTTTTTT
CASSERDGPNEKLFF
>-|TRBJ2-1|TRBV11-2|-
TGTGCCAGCAGCCCATTCAGGGGTTTGAATGAGCAGTTCTTC
CASSPFRGLNEQFF
>-|TRBJ2-7|TRBV28|-
TGTGCCAGCAGCCACACCGGGTACGAGCAGTACTTC
CASSHTGYEQYF
>-|TRBJ2-5|TRBV6-5|once
TGTGCCAGCAGACCGACAAAACCTGAGACCCAGTACTTC
CASRPTKPETQYF
>-|TRBJ1-1|TRBV9|-
TGTGCCAGCAGCCCGATGGCCTTTGCTGAAGCTTTCTTT
CASSPMAFAEAFF
>-|TRBJ2-7|TRBV4-2|-
TGTGCCAGCAGCCAAGGCGGAGAATTCTACGAGCAGTACTTC
CASSQGGEFYEQYF
>TRBD1|TRBJ1-4|TRBV5-1|-
TGCGCCAGCAGTGAACAGGGGAATGAAAAACTGTTTTTT
CASSEQGNEKLFF
>TRBD2|TRBJ2-3|TRBV4-1|-
TGCGCCAGCAGCCAAGATAGGCTAGCGGGAGGGGATACGCAGTATTTT
CASSQDRLAGGDTQYF
>TRBD1|TRBJ1-2|TRBV6-5|-
TGTGCCAGCAGTCCTAGACAGGGCGGCTATGGCTACACCTTC
CASSPRQGGYGYTF
>TRBD1|TRBJ2-1|TRBV2|-
TGTGCCAGCAGTGGACCGGGACAGGGGGGGATGACTCAGTTCTTC
CASSGPGQGGMTQFF
>-|TRBJ2-3|TRBV7-2|-
TGTGCCAGCAGCTTGGCGGGCATCACAGATACGCAGTATTTT
CASSLAGITDTQYF
>TRBD1|TRBJ1-1|TRBV18|-
TGTGCCAGCTCACCAAGGACAGGGAGCACTGAAGCTTTCTTT
CASSPRTGSTEAFF
>-|TRBJ1-5|TRBV7-8|-
TGTGCCAGCAGCTCAACCAGGGGAGACCAGCCCCAGCATTTT
CASSSTRGDQPQHF
>TRBD1|TRBJ1-1|TRBV7-3|-
TGTGCCAGCAGCTTAAAAGGGGGCGGCGAAGCTTTCTTT
CASSLKGGGEAFF
>TRBD2|TRBJ2-1|TRBV7-2|once
TGTGCCAGCAGCTGGACCCCGGCGCTAGCGGCCCCCCACAATGAGCAGTTCTTC
CASSWTPALAAPHNEQFF
>TRBD1|TRBJ1-2|TRBV5-1|-
TGCGCCAGCAGCTTGTCGGGACAGGGCGACTATGGCTACACCTTC
CASSLSGQGDYGYTF
>TRBD2|TRBJ2-7|TRBV3-1/TRBV3-2|-
TGTGCCAGCAGCCAACTAGCGGGAGGTTACGAGCAGTACTTC
CASSQLAGGYEQYF
>TRBD1|TRBJ2-7|TRBV5-1|-
TGCGCCAGCAGCTTCCCGGGACAGGGTCCCGAGCAGTACTTC
CASSFPGQGPEQYF
>-|TRBJ1-1|TRBV4-2|-
TGTGCCAGCAGCCAAACAGACGCGATGGGAGCTTTCTTT
CASSQTDAMGAFF
>TRBD2|TRBJ2-2|TRBV20-1|-
TGCAGTGCTAGTGGCGGGAGCAGCACCGGGGAGCTGTTTTTT
CSASGGSSTGELFF
>-|TRBJ1-1|TRBV28|-
TGTGCCAGCACCCAATACACTGAAGCTTTCTTT
CASTQYTEAFF
>-|TRBJ2-7|TRBV2|-
TGTGCCAGCAGTGATCCCACGAGTTACGAGCAGTACTTC
CASSDPTSYEQYF
>-|TRBJ1-3|TRBV6-6|-
TGTGCCAGCAGCCCCTCGGGTACTCTCTCTGGAAACACCATATATTTT
CASSPSGTLSGNTIYF
>TRBD1|TRBJ2-7|TRBV5-4|few
TGTGCCAGCAGCCTACCGGGACAGGGGGCGCTCGAGCAGTACTTC
CASSLPGQGALEQYF
>-|TRBJ1-2|TRBV7-2|-
TGTGCCAGCAGCTTAGCCCAGGACAGAGGTGGTGGCTACACCTTC
CASSLAQDRGGGYTF
>-|TRBJ1-2|TRBV28|-
TGTGCCGAGGGGGGGGCGGTCTATGGCTACACCTTC
CAEGGAVYGYTF
>-|TRBJ2-7|TRBV6-5|once
TGTGCCAGCAGTAAACCAGGGATCCACGAGCAGTACTTC
CASSKPGIHEQYF